The 21 T cell receptor beta chains given below trace back to one sample, sequenced in a study of neurological immune-mediated disorders (dated by TCRdb to the late 2010s). Libraries were built with 5' RACE. The instrument was an Illumina HiSeq 2500. TCRdb applied fastp at Q25 and MiXCR to the public reads, then kept only in-frame beta chains. Duplicate CDR3 protein sequences are folded into a single record with the most common DNA and genes. This sample lists some 41,000 distinct CDR3 sequences; roughly 2.5% were detected once. The ten top clones hold approximately 12% of the sample. Source material: PBMCs. The receptor source for this set is a man aged 30 to 45 with multiple sclerosis.

This clonotype was observed many times. The V call is TRBV7-9, the J call TRBJ2-7; D is uncertain. Germline V gene sequence: CDR1 SEHNR, CDR2 FQNEAQ (reference sequence). This CDR3 is 13 amino acids long. Trimming pared 1 base from V and 0 bases from J, leaving 4 bases between. Here the CDR3 DNA reads TGTGCCAGCAGCTTAGGCCCCTCCTACGAGCAGTACTTC. Translating gives CASSLGPSYEQYF.

This clonotype was observed many times. The chain has TRBV5-1 and TRBJ2-7, with D possibly TRBD1 on 6 matching bases. The CDR3 loop spans 14 amino acids. From germline, CDR1 is SGHRS and CDR2 YFSETQ. Trimming removed 1 base at V and 2 bases at J, with 10 bases between. The CDR3 coding sequence is TGCGCCAGCAGCTTGCTCTGGGGGCCCTACGAGCAGTACTTC. This encodes CASSLLWGPYEQYF.

This clonotype was observed at least ten times. J is TRBJ1-2 and V is TRBV3-1; a possible D gene is TRBD1 (6 bases). With 4 bases removed from V and 2 bases from J, the gap between germline ends came to 14 bases. CDR1 and CDR2 (germline): LGHDT, YNNKEL (reference sequence). The length of the CDR3 is 15 residues. Here the CDR3 DNA reads TGTGCCAGCAGCCCCTCGGGACAAGGAAACTATGGCTACACCTTC. It is translated as CASSPSGQGNYGYTF.

This clonotype was found many times. V usage is TRBV3-1 and J usage is TRBJ2-5; D uncertain. V was clipped by 0 bases and J by 4 bases, with 0 bases between them. The CDR3 contains 11 residues. The germline CDR1 and CDR2 sequences are LGHDT and YNNKEL (reference sequence). Here the CDR3 reads CASSQEETQYF. As DNA, the CDR3 is TGTGCCAGCAGCCAAGAAGAGACCCAGTACTTC.

V usage is TRBV5-1 and J usage is TRBJ2-7; 8 bases map to TRBD1. J gave up 3 bases and V 0 bases, and 5 bases lay outside the gene matches. This CDR3 is built from 15 residues. Germline V gives CDR1 SGHRS, CDR2 YFSETQ. The CDR3 coding sequence is TGCGCCAGCAGCTTGGGACAGGGGCCAAACTACGAGCAGTACTTC. As protein: CASSLGQGPNYEQYF.

This clonotype was seen repeatedly, ten times or more. The chain links TRBV11-2 to TRBJ2-3; no clear D. V shed 2 bases and J shed 4 bases, with 10 bases lying between them. The CDR3 contains 14 residues. The germline gives CDR1 SGHAT, CDR2 FQNNGV. The CDR3 DNA sequence: TGTGCCAGCAGCTTATTGGCATTCTCAGATACGCAGTATTTT. The encoded protein is CASSLLAFSDTQYF.

The table lists this clonotype with many counts. The chain uses TRBV10-3 and TRBJ2-7, with 8 nucleotides matching TRBD1. The CDR3 sequence is 16 residues long. V shed 6 bases, J shed 2 bases, and the junction held 12 bases outside the gene matches. Per the germline V gene, CDR1 is ENHRY and CDR2 is SYGVKD. The CDR3 DNA follows: TGTGCCATCAGAGAAGGTATCGGGACAGGTACCTACGAGCAGTACTTC. It specifies CAIREGIGTGTYEQYF.

This clonotype was recorded at least ten times. This chain joins TRBV7-9 and TRBJ1-1; D is perhaps TRBD1 (5 bases). Germline V gene data show CDR1 as SEHNR and CDR2 as FQNEAQ (reference sequence). V was clipped by 11 bases and J by 4 bases, with 14 bases between them. The CDR3 loop spans 12 amino acids. This CDR3 reads CAGDAVGTEAFF. The CDR3 nucleotides are TGTGCCGGGGACGCTGTAGGCACTGAAGCTTTCTTT.

This clonotype was counted at least ten times. The chain couples TRBV4-2 to TRBJ2-5, with 8 bases matching TRBD2. The germline CDR1 and CDR2 sequences are LGHNA and YNFKEQ. The CDR3 has 16 residues. The junction had 5 bases not matched to a gene; V was cut back by 1 base and J by 1 base. DNA of the CDR3: TGTGCCAGCAGCCAAGCAGCGGGGGAGACCCAAGAGACCCAGTACTTC. This sequence encodes CASSQAAGETQETQYF.

This clonotype was detected many times. This chain links TRBV11-2 with TRBJ2-7, with 8 bases fitting TRBD2. Looked up from germline, CDR1 is SGHAT and CDR2 is FQNNGV. The V and J ends lost 2 bases and 5 bases, in that order; junction bases with no gene match: 8. This CDR3 is built from 15 residues. The DNA for the CDR3 is TGTGCCAGCAGCTTAAGTAGCGGGGTCGTAGACGAGCAGTACTTC. Residues: CASSLSSGVVDEQYF.

This clonotype has ten or more counts. The V gene is TRBV13, the J gene TRBJ2-7; TRBD2 is a possible D gene (5 bases). Trimming stripped 3 bases from V and 2 bases from J, with 14 bases between. This CDR3 region has 15 residues. The germline CDR1 and CDR2 sequences are PRHDT and FYEKMQ (reference sequence). The CDR3 sequence: CASSFDRRFAYEQYF. The CDR3 DNA sequence: TGTGCCAGCAGCTTTGATCGGAGGTTTGCCTACGAGCAGTACTTC.

This clonotype came up many times. The chain links TRBV20-1 to TRBJ2-4, with unresolved D. Trimming took off 3 bases at V and 8 bases at J, with 17 bases between the two ends. The CDR3 totals 14 residues. Germline CDR1 and CDR2: DFQATT and SNEGSKA (reference sequence). CDR3 in amino acids: CSASHLDIVYIQYF. The CDR3 coding sequence is TGCAGTGCTAGTCATCTAGATATTGTGTACATTCAGTACTTC.

This clonotype was counted many times. This chain joins TRBV2 and TRBJ1-2; D is ambiguous. Trimming shortened V by 9 bases and J by 0 bases, and 14 bases separated the two germline ends. The CDR3 spans 14 residues. Germline V gene sequence: CDR1 SNHLY, CDR2 FYNNEI. The CDR3 nucleotides are TGTGCCAGTAGACGGGGTTGGACTAACTATGGCTACACCTTC. Its protein is CASRRGWTNYGYTF.

This clonotype was picked up many times. This chain connects TRBV29-1 to TRBJ1-2; no clear D. This CDR3 comprises 13 residues. The germline CDR1 and CDR2 sequences are SQVTM and ANQGSEA. Trimming shortened V by 1 base and J by 5 bases, and 11 bases separated the two germline ends. CDR3 protein: CSVEGGWGYGYTF. In DNA, the CDR3 is TGCAGCGTTGAAGGAGGGTGGGGATATGGCTACACCTTC.

This clonotype has just a few counts. The DNA for the CDR3 is TGTGCCAGCACTCATGGGGGAAAGGCCTACAATGAGCAGTTCTTC. It encodes CASTHGGKAYNEQFF. The chain combines TRBV28 with TRBJ2-1, with D possibly being TRBD1 or TRBD2 (5 bases each). This CDR3 region has 15 residues. Trimming took 7 bases from V and 2 from J, leaving 15 bases between them. Germline loops: CDR1 MDHEN, CDR2 SYDVKM.

At least ten counts were recorded for this clonotype. CDR3 coding DNA: TGCAGTGCTAGTTTCCCCCCGACTAGCGGGCACAATGAGCAGTTCTTC. This codes for CSASFPPTSGHNEQFF. The chain is built from TRBV20-1 and TRBJ2-1; TRBD2 matches 10 bases. Germline V gene data show CDR1 as DFQATT and CDR2 as SNEGSKA (reference sequence). V lost 3 bases and J lost 5; bases outside the gene matches: 10. The CDR3 consists of 16 residues.

Worth noting for this clonotype: A much larger clone sits a single nucleotide away, making a read error possible. The rearrangement links TRBV6-4 to TRBJ2-2, with D uncertain. The ends were cut back, 3 bases at V and 1 base at J, with 3 bases in the middle. This CDR3 spans 13 amino acids. Germline values: CDR1 MRHNA, CDR2 SNTAGT. In DNA, the CDR3 is TGTGCCAGCAGTGATGGGAACACCGGGGAGCTGTTTTTT. This codes for CASSDGNTGELFF.

This clonotype was seen repeatedly, ten times or more. CDR3 residues: CASGSSYEQYF. CDR3 nucleotides: TGCGCCAGCGGAAGCTCCTACGAGCAGTACTTC. The chain couples TRBV10-2 to TRBJ2-7, with D unresolved. V lost 8 bases and J 0 bases, leaving 5 bases between the germline ends. The CDR3 extends over 11 amino acids. CDR1 is WSHSY and CDR2 is SAAADI in the germline V gene.

With respect to this clonotype: Lacking the conserved final phenylalanine or tryptophan, this CDR3 likely reflects a read error. The chain carries TRBV10-3 and TRBJ1-2; no clear D. Germline loops: CDR1 ENHRY, CDR2 SYGVKD. V gave up 0 bases and J gave up 0 bases, with 14 bases separating them. The CDR3 extends over 17 amino acids. This CDR3 is CAISESEVFLANYGYTN. CDR3 bases: TGTGCCATCAGTGAGTCGGAGGTATTCTTAGCTAACTATGGCTACACCAAC.

At least ten counts were recorded for this clonotype. This chain links TRBV5-1 with TRBJ2-1; 10 bases are a match to TRBD1. Germline CDR1 reads SGHRS; CDR2 reads YFSETQ. The CDR3 has 15 amino acids. V shed 4 bases, J shed 3 bases, and the junction held 4 bases outside the gene matches. In DNA, the CDR3 is TGCGCCAGCAGCCTCCGGGACAGGGGCTACAATGAGCAGTTCTTC. Amino acid sequence: CASSLRDRGYNEQFF.

This clonotype was recorded at least ten times. The V call is TRBV9, the J call TRBJ2-5; a weak D match, TRBD2 (5 bases). Germline-derived CDR1 and CDR2 are SGDLS and YYNGEE. V was clipped by 2 bases and J by 2 bases, with 10 bases between them. This CDR3 region has 14 residues. CDR3 coding DNA: TGTGCCAGCAGCGTCCCAGGAGGACAAGAGACCCAGTACTTC. Its protein is CASSVPGGQETQYF.